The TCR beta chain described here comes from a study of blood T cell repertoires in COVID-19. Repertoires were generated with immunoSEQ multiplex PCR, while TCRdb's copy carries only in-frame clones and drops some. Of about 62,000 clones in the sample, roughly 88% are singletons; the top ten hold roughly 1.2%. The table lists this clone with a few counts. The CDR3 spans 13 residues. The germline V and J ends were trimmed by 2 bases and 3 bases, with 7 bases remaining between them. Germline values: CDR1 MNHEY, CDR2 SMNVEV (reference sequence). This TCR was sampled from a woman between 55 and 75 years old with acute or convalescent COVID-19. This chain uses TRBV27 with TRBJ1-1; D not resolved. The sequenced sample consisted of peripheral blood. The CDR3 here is CASSLRQDTEAFF. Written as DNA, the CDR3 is TGTGCCAGCAGTTTAAGGCAGGACACTGAAGCTTTCTTT.